The T cell receptor beta chain described here comes from a study of blood T cell repertoires in COVID-19. On the study more broadly: T cells, B-cell-depleted T cells, or PBMCs provided the cDNA or gDNA that served as material.

Data came from immunoSEQ multiplex PCR; TCRdb stores just in-frame clones and leaves some out. The sample has roughly 140,000 clones, 70% to 90% seen once. CDR3 length: 17 amino acids. V shed 2 bases and J shed 9 bases, with 23 bases lying between them. The germline gives CDR1 SGHDN, CDR2 FVKESK. The receptor's source is a man aged 70 or older with acute or convalescent COVID-19. Sequencing was carried out using peripheral blood. V and J are TRBV14 and TRBJ2-1; a possible D gene is TRBD1 (7 bases). The CDR3 spells CASSQPKTGDFSGEQFF. For the CDR3, the DNA is TGTGCCAGCAGCCAACCAAAAACAGGGGACTTTAGTGGTGAGCAGTTCTTC.